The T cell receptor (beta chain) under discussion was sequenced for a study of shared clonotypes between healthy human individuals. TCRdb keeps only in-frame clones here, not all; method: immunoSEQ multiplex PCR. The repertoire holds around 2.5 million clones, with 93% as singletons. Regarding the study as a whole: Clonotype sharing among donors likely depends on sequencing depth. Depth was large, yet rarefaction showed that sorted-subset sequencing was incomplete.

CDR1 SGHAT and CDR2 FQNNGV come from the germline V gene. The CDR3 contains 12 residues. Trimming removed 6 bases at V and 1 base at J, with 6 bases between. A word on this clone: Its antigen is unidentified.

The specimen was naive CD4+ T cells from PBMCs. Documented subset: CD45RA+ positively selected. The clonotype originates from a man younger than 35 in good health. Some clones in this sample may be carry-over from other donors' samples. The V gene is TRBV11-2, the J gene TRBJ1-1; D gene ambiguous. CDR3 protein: CASRSANTEAFF. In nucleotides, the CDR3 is TGTGCCAGCAGGTCTGCGAACACTGAAGCTTTCTTT.